The text below deals with one TCR beta chain. Its antigen is unknown. A sample-barcoded 5' primer and a J-beta primer mix were used in a second PCR of about 7 to 12 cycles. MiXCR, run by TCRdb on the 5' RACE reads, gives a single entry per CDR3 protein. The sample has 1.5 million to 2 million distinct CDR3 sequences, around 42% seen once; the top ten hold roughly 23%. Per-sample PBMC isolation yielded at least 7 million cells. These data originate in a study of blood T cells in healthy people across ages. This CDR3 is built from 17 residues. V dropped 3 bases and J dropped 4; count of bases not matched to a gene: 11. Germline values: CDR1 KGHDR, CDR2 SFDVKD. Findings of the study overall: Donors of long life had a larger count of naive CD4+ cells and greater diversity than aged donors. Researchers deemed the diversity estimates from one million T cells underestimates.

Sequencing was carried out using blood. The chain has TRBV24-1 and TRBJ2-1; 7 nucleotides agree with TRBD2. The sequence derives from a human donor in good health. CDR3 sequence (DNA): TGTGCCACCAGTGATCCCAACGGGGGGAACTCTTACAATGAGCAGTTCTTC. It is translated as CATSDPNGGNSYNEQFF.